Listed below are T cell receptor beta chains from one sample, sequenced in a study of identical twins. TCRdb ran MiXCR on the 5' RACE reads and lists one entry per CDR3 protein. This table has approximately 590,000 distinct CDR3 sequences, around 9.6% appearing once. These sequences were also reported in another study, on yellow fever vaccine responses in identical twins.

The sample consisted of PBMCs. The source is a woman between 18 and 29 years old in good health. CDR3s include the opening cysteine and the closing phenylalanine or tryptophan. Fields, in order: clone size, D gene, V gene, J gene, CDR3 protein, CDR3 DNA. A D gene is named only where the DNA matches it firmly. Clone size appears in some rows only: once, few, many, or a class for an expanded clone.

few,NA,TRBV5-5,TRBJ2-4,CASSPVVMLAKNIQYF,TGTGCCAGCAGTCCCGTGGTGATGCTAGCCAAAAACATTCAGTACTTC
NA,TRBD1,TRBV11-1,TRBJ2-3,CASSFARDREPSTDTQYF,TGTGCCAGCAGCTTTGCAAGGGACAGAGAACCTAGCACAGATACGCAGTATTTT
few,TRBD1,TRBV6-5,TRBJ2-7,CASSYSGQGPSYEQYF,TGTGCCAGCAGTTACTCGGGACAGGGACCTTCCTACGAGCAGTACTTC
few,TRBD2,TRBV6-4,TRBJ2-1,CASSDSNLAGGPQFF,TGTGCCAGCAGTGACTCGAACCTAGCGGGAGGGCCACAGTTCTTC
NA,NA,TRBV19,TRBJ2-2,CASRTDREGTGELFF,TGTGCCAGTAGGACAGACAGGGAGGGGACCGGGGAGCTGTTTTTT
NA,NA,TRBV11-2,TRBJ2-5,CASSLVPGSSVQTQYF,TGTGCCAGCAGCTTAGTCCCAGGATCGTCAGTACAGACCCAGTACTTC
NA,NA,TRBV11-2,TRBJ1-1,CASSRNWDTEAFF,TGTGCCAGCAGCCGTAATTGGGACACTGAAGCTTTCTTT
NA,TRBD1,TRBV12-3/TRBV12-4,TRBJ2-5,CASSSASTGGAETQYF,TGTGCCAGCAGTTCGGCCTCGACAGGGGGCGCGGAGACCCAGTACTTC
NA,TRBD1,TRBV25-1,TRBJ1-2,CASSGFEDRVHGVYGYTF,TGTGCCAGCAGTGGTTTTGAGGACAGGGTCCACGGGGTCTATGGCTACACCTTC
few,TRBD2,TRBV12-3/TRBV12-4,TRBJ2-1,CASTPPAPGLAGVNEQFF,TGTGCCAGCACTCCCCCCGCGCCGGGACTAGCGGGAGTCAATGAGCAGTTCTTC
NA,TRBD2,TRBV3-1,TRBJ2-1,CASSQEVVSGRESYNEQFF,TGTGCCAGCAGCCAAGAGGTGGTTAGCGGGAGGGAATCCTACAATGAGCAGTTCTTC
many,TRBD1,TRBV7-9,TRBJ1-1,CAIGTERREVFF,TGTGCCATAGGGACAGAAAGGAGGGAAGTTTTCTTT
few,NA,TRBV20-1,TRBJ2-7,CSATTNTGYEQYF,TGCAGTGCCACTACCAACACAGGATACGAGCAGTACTTC
many,TRBD1,TRBV12-3/TRBV12-4,TRBJ2-3,CASRPGGGTDTQYF,TGTGCCAGCAGACCAGGGGGCGGCACAGATACGCAGTATTTT
few,NA,TRBV12-3/TRBV12-4,TRBJ2-7,CASSLLEYHEQYF,TGTGCCAGCAGTTTATTGGAGTACCACGAGCAGTACTTC
NA,TRBD1,TRBV10-3,TRBJ2-7,CAINSGTGSSYEQYF,TGTGCCATCAATTCCGGGACAGGGAGCTCCTACGAGCAGTACTTC
NA,NA,TRBV29-1,TRBJ2-5,CSVELTNHEETQYF,TGCAGCGTTGAATTGACAAATCATGAAGAGACCCAGTACTTC
NA,TRBD1,TRBV30,TRBJ2-3,CAWSRGPFPPDTQYF,TGTGCCTGGAGTAGGGGGCCGTTCCCCCCAGATACGCAGTATTTT
many,NA,TRBV12-3/TRBV12-4,TRBJ1-6,CASSEAQGRGFHF,TGTGCCAGCAGTGAGGCCCAGGGGAGGGGGTTCCACTTT
NA,NA,TRBV7-6,TRBJ2-2,CASSPPITGELFF,TGTGCCAGCAGCCCTCCCATTACCGGGGAGCTGTTTTTT
NA,TRBD2,TRBV15,TRBJ2-1,CATSKGGSNYNEQFF,TGTGCCACCAGCAAAGGCGGGAGTAATTACAATGAGCAGTTCTTC
many,NA,TRBV5-1,TRBJ2-7,CASSPYDSSYEQYF,TGCGCCAGCAGCCCCTACGACAGCTCCTACGAGCAGTACTTC
NA,NA,TRBV6-2/TRBV6-3,TRBJ2-1,CATLGGTYNEQFF,TGTGCCACCCTGGGCGGAACCTACAATGAGCAGTTCTTC
many,NA,TRBV12-3/TRBV12-4,TRBJ2-3,CASSRTSTDTQYF,TGTGCCAGCAGCCGGACTAGCACAGATACGCAGTATTTT